This T cell receptor beta chain was identified in a study of shared clonotypes between healthy human individuals. Terminally differentiated effector memory CD45RA+ cells were excluded from the naive CD8 cells, which were CD45RO-negative and positively selected for CCR7. Findings of the study overall: Rarefaction exposed incomplete sorted-subset sequencing despite large depth. A generally larger estimated richness was seen in naive subsets than in memory subsets.

It was across several immunoSEQ plates that each subset's genomic DNA was evenly split. Measured with immunoSEQ multiplex PCR; TCRdb has only the in-frame clones, and not every one. The sample contains under 1 million clones, about 96% of which appear only once. Between the trimmed V and J ends, which lost 5 bases and 2 bases, there was a span of 16 bases. CDR1 and CDR2 (germline): SEHNR, FQNEAQ (reference sequence). This CDR3 comprises 15 residues. Comment on this clone: What it binds is unknown.

This TCR came from a man aged 30 to 45 in good health. J is TRBJ2-7 and V is TRBV7-9; tentatively, D is TRBD2 (6 bases). The sample comprised naive CD8+ T cells sorted from blood. CDR3 loop: CASSRRDSGTYEQYF. The CDR3 bases are TGTGCCAGCAGCCGCCGGGATAGCGGTACCTACGAGCAGTACTTC.